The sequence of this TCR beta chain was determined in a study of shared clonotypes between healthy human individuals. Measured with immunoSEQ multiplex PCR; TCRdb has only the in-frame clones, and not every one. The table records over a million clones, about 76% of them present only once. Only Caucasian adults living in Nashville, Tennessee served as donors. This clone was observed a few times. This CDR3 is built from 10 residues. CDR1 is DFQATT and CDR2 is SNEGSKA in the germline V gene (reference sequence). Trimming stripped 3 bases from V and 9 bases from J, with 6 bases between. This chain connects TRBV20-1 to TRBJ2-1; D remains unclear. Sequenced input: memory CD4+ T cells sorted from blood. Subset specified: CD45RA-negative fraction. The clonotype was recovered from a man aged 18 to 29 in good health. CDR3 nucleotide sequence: TGCAGTGCTAGTCTGGTTGAGCAGTTCTTC. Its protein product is CSASLVEQFF.